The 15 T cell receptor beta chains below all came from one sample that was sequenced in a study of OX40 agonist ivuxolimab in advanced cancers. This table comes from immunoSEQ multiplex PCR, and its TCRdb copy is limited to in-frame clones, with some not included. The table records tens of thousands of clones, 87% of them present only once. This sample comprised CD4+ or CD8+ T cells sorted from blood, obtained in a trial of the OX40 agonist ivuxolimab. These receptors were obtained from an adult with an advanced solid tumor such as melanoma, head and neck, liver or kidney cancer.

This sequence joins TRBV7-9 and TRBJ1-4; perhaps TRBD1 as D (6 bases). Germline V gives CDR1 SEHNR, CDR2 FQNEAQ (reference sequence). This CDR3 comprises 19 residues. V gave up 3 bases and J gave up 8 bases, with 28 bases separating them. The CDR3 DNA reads TGTGCCAGCAGCTTTTATACTGGCAGGGGCCGTGCAGGTAACGAAAAACTGTTTTTT. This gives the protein CASSFYTGRGRAGNEKLFF.

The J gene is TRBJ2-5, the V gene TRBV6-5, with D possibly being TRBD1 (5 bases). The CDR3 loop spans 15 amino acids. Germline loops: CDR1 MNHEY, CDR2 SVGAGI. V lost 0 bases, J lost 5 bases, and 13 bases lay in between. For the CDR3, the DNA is TGTGCCAGCAGTTACTCCGGCAGGGCTACCGAGACCCAGTACTTC. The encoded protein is CASSYSGRATETQYF.

CDR3 sequence (DNA): TGTGCCAGCAGCTTATATCAAGCGGGATACACAGATACGCAGTATTTT. Translated: CASSLYQAGYTDTQYF. The gene calls are TRBV7-6 and TRBJ2-3; 7 bases align to TRBD2. The germline CDR1 and CDR2 sequences are SGHVS and FNYEAQ. V was clipped by 2 bases and J by 2 bases; unmatched bases: 7. This CDR3 comprises 16 residues.

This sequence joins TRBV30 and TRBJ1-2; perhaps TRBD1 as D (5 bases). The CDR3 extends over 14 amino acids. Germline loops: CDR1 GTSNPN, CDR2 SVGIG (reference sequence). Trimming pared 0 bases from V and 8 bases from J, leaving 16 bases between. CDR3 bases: TGTGCCTGGAGTGTACGGGCAGGGAGAGCCGGCTACACCTTC. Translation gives CAWSVRAGRAGYTF.

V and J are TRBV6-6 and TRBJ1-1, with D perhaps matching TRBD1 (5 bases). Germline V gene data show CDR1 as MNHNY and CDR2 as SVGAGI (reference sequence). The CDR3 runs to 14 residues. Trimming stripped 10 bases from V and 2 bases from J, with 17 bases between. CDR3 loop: CAIAVAGLNTEAFF. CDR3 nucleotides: TGTGCCATAGCTGTAGCGGGACTAAACACTGAAGCTTTCTTT.

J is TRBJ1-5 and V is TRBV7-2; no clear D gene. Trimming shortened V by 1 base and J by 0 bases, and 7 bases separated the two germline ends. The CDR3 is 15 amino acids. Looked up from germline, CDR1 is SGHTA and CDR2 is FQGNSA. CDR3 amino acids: CASSLDGYSNQPQHF. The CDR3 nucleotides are TGTGCCAGCAGCTTAGACGGATATAGCAATCAGCCCCAGCATTTT. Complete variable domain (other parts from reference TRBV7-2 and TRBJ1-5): GAGVSQSPSNKVTEKGKDVELRCDPISGHTALYWYRQSLGQGLEFLIYFQGNSAPDKSGLPSDRFSAERTGGSVSTLTIQRTQQEDSAVYLCASSLDGYSNQPQHFGDGTRLSIL.

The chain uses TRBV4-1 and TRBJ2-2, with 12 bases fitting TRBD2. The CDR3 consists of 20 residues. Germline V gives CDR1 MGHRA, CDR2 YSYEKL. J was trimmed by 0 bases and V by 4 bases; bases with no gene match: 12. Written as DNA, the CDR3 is TGCGCCAGCAGCCTTCTTCCTAGACTAGCGGGAGCTTCGAACACCGGGGAGCTGTTTTTT. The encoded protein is CASSLLPRLAGASNTGELFF.

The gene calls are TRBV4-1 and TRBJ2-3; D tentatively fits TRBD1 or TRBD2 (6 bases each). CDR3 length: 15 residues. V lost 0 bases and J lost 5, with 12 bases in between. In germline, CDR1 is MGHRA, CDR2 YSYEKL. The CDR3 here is CASSQDPGAGDTQYF. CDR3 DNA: TGCGCCAGCAGCCAAGATCCGGGGGCTGGAGATACGCAGTATTTT.

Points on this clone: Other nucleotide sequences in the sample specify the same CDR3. The CDR3 is CASSPRDSGSTDTQYF. CDR3 DNA sequence: TGTGCCAGCAGCCCCCGGGATAGCGGGAGCACAGATACGCAGTATTTT. The chain has TRBV7-2 and TRBJ2-3, with 7 bases lining up with TRBD2. The V and J ends lost 5 bases and 0 bases, in that order; junction bases with no gene match: 8. CDR3 length: 16 residues. CDR1 is SGHTA, CDR2 FQGNSA, per germline.

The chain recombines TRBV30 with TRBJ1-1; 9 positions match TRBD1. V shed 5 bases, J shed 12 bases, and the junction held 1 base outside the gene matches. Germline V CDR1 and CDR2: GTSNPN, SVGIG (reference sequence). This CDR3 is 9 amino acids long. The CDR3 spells CAWGQGPFF. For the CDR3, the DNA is TGTGCCTGGGGACAGGGGCCTTTCTTT.

The CDR3 DNA follows: TGTGCCAGCACCTCAGGACTAGCGGGCCACCCGAGCACAGATACGCAGTATTTT. Translated: CASTSGLAGHPSTDTQYF. The gene calls are TRBV27 and TRBJ2-3, with TRBD2 matching over 11 bases. With 7 bases clipped from V and 0 bases from J, the junction kept 12 bases outside the gene matches. This CDR3 region has 18 residues. Germline CDR1 MNHEY, CDR2 SMNVEV (reference sequence).

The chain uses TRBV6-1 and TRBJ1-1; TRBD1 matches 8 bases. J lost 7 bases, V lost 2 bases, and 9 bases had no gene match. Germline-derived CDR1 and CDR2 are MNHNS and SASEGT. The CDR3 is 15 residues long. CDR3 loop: CASSETRKGQGEAFF. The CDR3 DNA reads TGTGCCAGCAGTGAAACTAGAAAAGGACAGGGTGAAGCTTTCTTT.

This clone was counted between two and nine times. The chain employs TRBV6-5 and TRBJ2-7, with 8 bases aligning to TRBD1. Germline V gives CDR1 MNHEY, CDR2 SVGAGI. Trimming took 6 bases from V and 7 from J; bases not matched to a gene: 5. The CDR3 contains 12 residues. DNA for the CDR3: TGTGCCAGCAGGGCAGGGGGCTTAGAGCAGTACTTC. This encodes CASRAGGLEQYF.

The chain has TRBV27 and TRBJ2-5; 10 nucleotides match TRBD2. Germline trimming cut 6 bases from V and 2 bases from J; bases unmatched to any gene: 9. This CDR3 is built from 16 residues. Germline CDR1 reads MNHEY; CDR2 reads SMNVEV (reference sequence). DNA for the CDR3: TGTGCCAGCAGCCCTACCGGGACTAGCGCGCAAGAGACCCAGTACTTC. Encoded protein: CASSPTGTSAQETQYF.

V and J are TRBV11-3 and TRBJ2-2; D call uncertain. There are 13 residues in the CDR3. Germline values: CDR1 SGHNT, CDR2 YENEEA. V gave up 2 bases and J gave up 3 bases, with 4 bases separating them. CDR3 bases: TGTGCCAGCAGCTTATCCTACACCGGGGAGCTGTTTTTT. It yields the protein CASSLSYTGELFF.